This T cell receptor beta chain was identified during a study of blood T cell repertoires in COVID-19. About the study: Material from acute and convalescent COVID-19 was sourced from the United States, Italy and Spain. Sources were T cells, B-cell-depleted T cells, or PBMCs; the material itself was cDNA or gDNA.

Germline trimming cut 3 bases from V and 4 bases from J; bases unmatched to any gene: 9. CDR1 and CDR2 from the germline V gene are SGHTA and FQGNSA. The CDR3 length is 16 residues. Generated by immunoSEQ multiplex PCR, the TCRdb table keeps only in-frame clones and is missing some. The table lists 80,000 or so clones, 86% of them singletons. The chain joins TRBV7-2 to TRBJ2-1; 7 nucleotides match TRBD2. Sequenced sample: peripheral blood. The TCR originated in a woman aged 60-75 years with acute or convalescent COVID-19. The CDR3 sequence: CASSLGTGREYNEQFF. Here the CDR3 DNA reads TGTGCCAGCAGCTTGGGTACTGGGCGGGAGTACAATGAGCAGTTCTTC. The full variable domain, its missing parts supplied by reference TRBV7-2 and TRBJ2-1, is GAGVSQSPSNKVTEKGKDVELRCDPISGHTALYWYRQSLGQGLEFLIYFQGNSAPDKSGLPSDRFSAERTGGSVSTLTIQRTQQEDSAVYLCASSLGTGREYNEQFFGPGTRLTVL.